The 32 T cell receptor beta chains below come from one sample, sequenced in a study of cytomegalovirus exposure and HLA in healthy donors. It was with 60 Vbeta and 13 Jbeta primers that the PCR ran. The protocol was immunoSEQ multiplex PCR, while the TCRdb copy is restricted to in-frame clones and leaves out a portion. Altogether some 100,000 clones are present, approximately 82% being singletons, with the ten largest covering about 1.2%. Material: PBMCs. Receptors originate from a woman aged 18-35 years in good health and CMV-seronegative.

The chain recombines TRBV2 with TRBJ2-3, with a tentative D call TRBD2 (5 bases). V lost 0 bases and J lost 0, with 13 bases in between. The CDR3 consists of 17 residues. Germline CDR1 is SNHLY and CDR2 is FYNNEI. The CDR3 region has the DNA TGTGCCAGCAGTGAAGCCGCGCTAGCCGTGAGCACAGATACGCAGTATTTT. It is translated as CASSEAALAVSTDTQYF.

This sequence joins TRBV7-2 and TRBJ1-1; D may be TRBD1 (6 bases). Germline V lookup: CDR1 SGHTA, CDR2 FQGNSA. The CDR3 length is 14 residues. V dropped 6 bases and J dropped 0 bases, with 11 bases sitting between them. Here the CDR3 reads CASSTNRVNTEAFF. CDR3 DNA: TGTGCCAGCAGTACCAACAGGGTGAACACTGAAGCTTTCTTT.

The chain links TRBV19 to TRBJ2-2, with 8 nucleotides matching TRBD1. This CDR3 comprises 16 residues. V was clipped by 3 bases and J by 1 base; unmatched bases: 4. Germline assignment: CDR1 LNHDA and CDR2 SQIVND (reference sequence). CDR3 nucleotide sequence: TGTGCCAGTAGTATTTATGGGACAGGGAACACCGGGGAGCTGTTTTTT. It codes for CASSIYGTGNTGELFF.

CDR3 amino acids: CAWSGGPYNEQFF. As DNA, the CDR3 is TGTGCCTGGAGTGGAGGTCCCTACAATGAGCAGTTCTTC. V usage is TRBV30 and J usage is TRBJ2-1; D not resolved. V lost 1 base and J lost 2, with 6 bases in between. The CDR3 runs 13 residues. Germline values: CDR1 GTSNPN, CDR2 SVGIG (reference sequence).

This clone was detected only once. The chain employs TRBV6-5 and TRBJ1-5; D is perhaps TRBD1 (6 bases). From germline, CDR1 is MNHEY and CDR2 SVGAGI. Trimming left V 7 bases short and J 5 bases short, with 18 bases between. The CDR3 sequence is 15 residues long. In nucleotides, the CDR3 is TGTGCCAGCATGTCACGGGGAGGGGGGGATCAGCCCCAGCATTTT. Translation gives CASMSRGGGDQPQHF.

This clone was picked up a small number of times. The J gene is TRBJ1-1, the V gene TRBV4-3; D is unclear. V lost 0 bases and J 4 bases, leaving 3 bases between the germline ends. The CDR3 runs to 12 residues. Germline CDR1 reads LGHNA; CDR2 reads YSLEER. CDR3 loop: CASSQDSTEAFF. The CDR3 bases are TGCGCCAGCAGCCAAGACAGCACTGAAGCTTTCTTT.

The chain couples TRBV6-5 to TRBJ1-1; D not certain. The germline CDR1 and CDR2 sequences are MNHEY and SVGAGI. Trimming stripped 6 bases from V and 7 bases from J, with 6 bases between. This CDR3 spans 10 amino acids. CDR3 in DNA: TGTGCCAGCAGACAATATGAAGCTTTCTTT. Its protein is CASRQYEAFF.

The rearrangement joins TRBV5-1 to TRBJ2-3, with TRBD2 matching 8 bases. Germline V gene sequence: CDR1 SGHRS, CDR2 YFSETQ. The CDR3 extends over 15 amino acids. V shed 4 bases and J 4 bases; nucleotides not matched to a gene: 8. This CDR3 is CASSPQRTSPDTQYF. CDR3 DNA: TGCGCCAGCAGCCCCCAAAGGACTAGCCCAGATACGCAGTATTTT.

The chain carries TRBV7-2 and TRBJ1-2; 7 bases agree with TRBD1. The V gene's germline CDR1 is SGHTA and CDR2 FQGNSA. The CDR3 sequence is 13 residues long. V gave up 8 bases and J gave up 1 base; unmatched junction bases: 4. The CDR3 here is CASAPGGNYGYTF. The CDR3 DNA follows: TGTGCCAGCGCTCCAGGGGGTAACTATGGCTACACCTTC.

The chain employs TRBV28 and TRBJ1-2; D might be TRBD1 (5 bases). The CDR3 consists of 13 residues. V lost 2 bases, J lost 6 bases, and 10 bases lay in between. The germline V gene encodes CDR1 MDHEN and CDR2 SYDVKM. CDR3: CASSLGGGDGYTF. DNA for the CDR3: TGTGCCAGCAGTTTAGGGGGGGGAGATGGCTACACCTTC.

The chain has TRBV6-1 and TRBJ1-1; TRBD1 might be the D (6 bases). This CDR3 has 15 amino acids. Germline V gives CDR1 MNHNS, CDR2 SASEGT. V dropped 6 bases and J dropped 3 bases, with 17 bases sitting between them. CDR3 protein: CASRSEQGLHTEAFF. The CDR3 coding sequence is TGTGCCAGCAGATCCGAACAGGGTCTTCACACTGAAGCTTTCTTT.

J is TRBJ1-1 and V is TRBV4-3; D unresolved. The germline V and J ends were trimmed by 0 bases and 4 bases, with 12 bases remaining between them. The CDR3 consists of 15 residues. Germline V lookup: CDR1 LGHNA, CDR2 YSLEER. This CDR3 reads CASSQDMAESTEAFF. In DNA, the CDR3 is TGCGCCAGCAGCCAAGATATGGCGGAGAGCACTGAAGCTTTCTTT.

The J gene is TRBJ2-3, the V gene TRBV27, with 8 bases that match TRBD1. The CDR3 is 18 residues long. Germline CDR1 reads MNHEY; CDR2 reads SMNVEV (reference sequence). V shed 2 bases, J shed 1 base, and the junction held 11 bases outside the gene matches. For the CDR3, the DNA is TGTGCCAGCAGTTTAGGGTGGAGGGCGACAGGGGGCACAGATACGCAGTATTTT. Translation: CASSLGWRATGGTDTQYF.

V is TRBV21-1 and J is TRBJ1-5; TRBD1, the table's D call, was not compared with the DNA. TRBV21-1 corresponds to a pseudogene. The CDR3 runs to 19 residues. The CDR3: CASCSGTETYSPINQPQHF. The CDR3 coding sequence is TGTGCCAGCTGCTCCGGGACAGAGACTTATTCCCCCATCAATCAGCCCCAGCATTTT.

The chain combines TRBV10-3 with TRBJ2-7; no clear D gene. The V and J ends lost 4 bases and 1 base respectively, with 8 bases between them. This CDR3 comprises 13 residues. Germline CDR1 is ENHRY and CDR2 is SYGVKD. The CDR3: CAISGKRSYEQYF. In DNA form, the CDR3 reads TGTGCCATCAGTGGAAAGCGATCCTACGAGCAGTACTTC.

The chain employs TRBV13 and TRBJ2-1; 7 bases align to TRBD1. The CDR3 totals 15 residues. Germline CDR1 is PRHDT and CDR2 is FYEKMQ (reference sequence). The trim removed 3 bases at V and 4 bases at J, leaving 6 bases unmatched. The CDR3 DNA reads as TGTGCCAGCAGCTTCAGACAGGGTTCTTACAATGAGCAGTTCTTC. It yields the protein CASSFRQGSYNEQFF.

V is TRBV29-1 and J is TRBJ2-3; D gene uncertain. The CDR3 loop spans 11 amino acids. V was pared by 4 bases and J by 7 bases, with 9 bases between. The V gene's germline CDR1 is SQVTM and CDR2 ANQGSEA. This chain's CDR3 is CSVVRSNTQYF. The CDR3 DNA follows: TGCAGCGTTGTAAGGAGCAATACGCAGTATTTT.

About this clone: A read error may produce the germline difference seen at one junction end. J is TRBJ2-2 and V is TRBV7-9, with a tentative D call TRBD2 (5 bases). Per germline, CDR1 SEHNR and CDR2 FQNEAQ (reference sequence). The CDR3 covers 13 residues. The CDR3 protein is CSSLTSGSGELFF. The DNA for the CDR3 is TGTTCCAGCTTGACGAGCGGTAGCGGGGAGCTGTTTTTT.

This chain joins TRBV4-2 and TRBJ2-7, with D hard to call. Trimming took off 0 bases at V and 3 bases at J, with 15 bases between the two ends. This CDR3 contains 16 residues. CDR1 LGHNA and CDR2 YNFKEQ come from the germline V gene. The CDR3 sequence is CASSQETLTPGYEQYF. The CDR3 bases are TGTGCCAGCAGCCAAGAGACCCTGACCCCGGGCTACGAGCAGTACTTC.

The rearrangement uses TRBV7-8 and TRBJ1-3; no reliable D call. Germline-derived CDR1 and CDR2 are SGHVS and FQNEAQ. CDR3 length: 13 residues. Trimming took 1 base from V and 4 from J, leaving 5 bases between them. The CDR3 reads CASSLELGNTIYF. The CDR3 nucleotides are TGTGCCAGCAGCTTAGAGCTGGGAAACACCATATATTTT. Based on the CDR3 plus reference TRBV7-8 and TRBJ1-3, the full variable domain is GAGVSQSPRYKVAKRGQDVALRCDPISGHVSLFWYQQALGQGPEFLTYFQNEAQLDKSGLPSDRFFAERPEGSVSTLKIQRTQQEDSAVYLCASSLELGNTIYFGEGSWLTVV.

The gene calls are TRBV6-6 and TRBJ2-4, with 7 nucleotides matching TRBD1. With V trimmed by 6 bases and J by 1 base, 0 bases remained unmatched. This CDR3 region has 13 residues. Germline assignment: CDR1 MNHNY and CDR2 SVGAGI (reference sequence). DNA of the CDR3: TGTGCCAGCAGGGACAGGGCCAAAAACATTCAGTACTTC. This encodes CASRDRAKNIQYF.

This rearrangement joins TRBV4-3 to TRBJ1-2, with TRBD1 as a possible D gene (6 bases). The CDR3 has 13 residues. V lost 6 bases, J lost 9 bases, and 17 bases lay in between. The V gene's germline CDR1 is LGHNA and CDR2 YSLEER. The CDR3, as DNA: TGCGCCAGCAGAGGGGGAGGGATAGGCCGCTACACCTTC. It is translated as CASRGGGIGRYTF.

J is TRBJ2-3 and V is TRBV28; 9 bases line up with TRBD2. This CDR3 comprises 15 residues. V gave up 2 bases and J gave up 5 bases; unmatched junction bases: 5. Germline V gives CDR1 MDHEN, CDR2 SYDVKM. The DNA for the CDR3 is TGTGCCAGCAGTTTAGGCGGGGGGGCGCTAGATACGCAGTATTTT. Amino acid sequence: CASSLGGGALDTQYF.

The chain links TRBV4-1 to TRBJ1-2; 12 bases line up with TRBD1. V lost 4 bases and J lost 7; bases outside the gene matches: 4. Germline V gives CDR1 MGHRA, CDR2 YSYEKL. This CDR3 region has 14 residues. The CDR3 spells CASSPGTGGIGYTF. The DNA of the CDR3 is TGCGCCAGCAGCCCCGGGACAGGGGGCATTGGCTACACCTTC.

This clone was detected once. This chain uses TRBV28 with TRBJ2-2; 7 nucleotides align to TRBD2. Trimming at V came to 3 bases and at J to 1 base, leaving 11 bases not matched to a gene. Germline lookup yields CDR1 MDHEN and CDR2 SYDVKM. The CDR3 sequence is 18 residues long. DNA for the CDR3: TGTGCCAGCAGTTTTCGGAGGTCAGGCGGGAGGAACACCGGGGAGCTGTTTTTT. Protein sequence: CASSFRRSGGRNTGELFF.

The J gene is TRBJ2-7, the V gene TRBV4-3, with 7 nucleotides matching TRBD1. CDR1 LGHNA and CDR2 YSLEER come from the germline V gene. V lost 0 bases to trimming and J lost 4 bases; unmatched junction nucleotides: 9. CDR3 length: 16 residues. CDR3 coding DNA: TGCGCCAGCAGCCAAGACTACAGGGGAATCGTGTACGAGCAGTACTTC. Encoded protein: CASSQDYRGIVYEQYF.

The CDR3 nucleotides read TGTGCCAGCAGTTTACAGGGGGCCGGCGAGCAGTACTTC. Translation: CASSLQGAGEQYF. This chain uses TRBV27 with TRBJ2-5; 8 bases match TRBD1. The better agreement between TRBJ2-7 and the DNA end casts doubt on the J call. This CDR3 spans 13 amino acids. The V gene's germline CDR1 is MNHEY and CDR2 SMNVEV (reference sequence).

This chain links TRBV28 with TRBJ1-1, with TRBD1 matching over 12 bases. The CDR3 totals 15 residues. Germline CDR1 reads MDHEN; CDR2 reads SYDVKM. J lost 10 bases, V lost 7 bases, and 13 bases had no gene match. In DNA form, the CDR3 reads TGTGCCAGCACCTCAACCGGGACAGGGGGCCGGGGAGCTTTCTTT. Protein: CASTSTGTGGRGAFF.

Only one count was recorded for this clone. V gene TRBV6-1 combines with J gene TRBJ2-3; 7 bases are shared with TRBD1. V was clipped by 2 bases and J by 2 bases; unmatched bases: 7. Germline V gene data show CDR1 as MNHNS and CDR2 as SASEGT. The CDR3 is 16 residues long. The CDR3 region has the DNA TGTGCCAGCAGTGAATCCATGACAGGGCCCACAGATACGCAGTATTTT. Protein: CASSESMTGPTDTQYF.

This chain uses TRBV4-1 with TRBJ1-1; possible D gene TRBD1, 6 bases. The germline V gene has CDR1 MGHRA and CDR2 YSYEKL. This CDR3 contains 16 residues. Trimming cost V 3 bases and J 4 bases, with 18 bases left between them. The DNA of the CDR3 is TGCGCCAGCAGCCAGAGCCCTCCCAGGGGATTCACTGAAGCTTTCTTT. Translating it yields CASSQSPPRGFTEAFF.

The genes are TRBV6-6 and TRBJ2-7, with TRBD2 identical over 12 bases. The junction had 13 bases not matched to a gene; V was cut back by 10 bases and J by 6 bases. Germline values: CDR1 MNHNY, CDR2 SVGAGI (reference sequence). The CDR3 loop spans 15 amino acids. CDR3 coding DNA: TGTGCCACCCAAGAGGAACTAGCGGGAGGTGGCGAGCAGTACTTC. This sequence encodes CATQEELAGGGEQYF.

CDR3 DNA sequence: TGTGCCAGCGAACCGGGACAGGGCCGATATGGCTACACCTTC. This gives the protein CASEPGQGRYGYTF. The V and J genes are TRBV9 and TRBJ1-2; 9 nucleotides match TRBD1. CDR3 size: 14 residues. V lost 7 bases to trimming and J lost 5 bases; unmatched junction nucleotides: 9. CDR1 is SGDLS and CDR2 is YYNGEE in the germline V gene. The full variable domain, completed using reference TRBV9 and TRBJ1-2, is DSGVTQTPKHLITATGQRVTLRCSPRSGDLSVYWYQQSLDQGLQFLIQYYNGEERAKGNILERFSAQQFPDLHSELNLSSLELGDSALYFCASEPGQGRYGYTFGSGTRLTVV.